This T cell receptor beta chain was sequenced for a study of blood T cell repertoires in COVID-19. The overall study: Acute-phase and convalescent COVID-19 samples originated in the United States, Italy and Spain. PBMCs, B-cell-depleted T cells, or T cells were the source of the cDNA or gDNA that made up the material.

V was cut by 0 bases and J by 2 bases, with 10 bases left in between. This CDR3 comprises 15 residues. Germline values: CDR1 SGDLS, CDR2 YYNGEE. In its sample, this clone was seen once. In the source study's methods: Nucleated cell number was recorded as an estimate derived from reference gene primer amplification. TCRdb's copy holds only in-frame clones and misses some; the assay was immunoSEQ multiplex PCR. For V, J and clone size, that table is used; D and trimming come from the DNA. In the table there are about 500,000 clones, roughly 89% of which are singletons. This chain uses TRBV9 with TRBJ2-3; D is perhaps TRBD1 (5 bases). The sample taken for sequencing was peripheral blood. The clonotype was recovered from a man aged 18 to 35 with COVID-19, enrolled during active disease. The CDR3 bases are TGTGCCAGCAGCGTAGATGACAGTTACACAGATACGCAGTATTTT. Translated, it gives CASSVDDSYTDTQYF.